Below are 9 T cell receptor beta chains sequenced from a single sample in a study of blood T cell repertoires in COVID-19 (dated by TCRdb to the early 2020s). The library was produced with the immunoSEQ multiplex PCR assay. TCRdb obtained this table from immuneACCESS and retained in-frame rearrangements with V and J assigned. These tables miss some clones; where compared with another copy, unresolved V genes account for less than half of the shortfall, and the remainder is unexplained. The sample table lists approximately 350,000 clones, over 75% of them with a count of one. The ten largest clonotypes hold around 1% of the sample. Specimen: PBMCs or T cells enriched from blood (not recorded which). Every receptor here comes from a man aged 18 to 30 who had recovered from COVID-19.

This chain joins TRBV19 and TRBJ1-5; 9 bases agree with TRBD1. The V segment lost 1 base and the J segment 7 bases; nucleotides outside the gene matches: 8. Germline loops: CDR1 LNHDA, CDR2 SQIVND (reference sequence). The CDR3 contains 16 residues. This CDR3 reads CASSIAGQGFWQPQHF. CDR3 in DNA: TGTGCCAGTAGTATAGCGGGACAGGGATTTTGGCAGCCCCAGCATTTT.

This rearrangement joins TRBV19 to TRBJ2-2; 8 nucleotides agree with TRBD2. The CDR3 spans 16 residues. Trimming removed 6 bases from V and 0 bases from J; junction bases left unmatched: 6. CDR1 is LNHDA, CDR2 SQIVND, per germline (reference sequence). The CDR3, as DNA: TGTGCCAGTAGCCCCCGGGGGGGGGCGAACACCGGGGAGCTGTTTTTT. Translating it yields CASSPRGGANTGELFF.

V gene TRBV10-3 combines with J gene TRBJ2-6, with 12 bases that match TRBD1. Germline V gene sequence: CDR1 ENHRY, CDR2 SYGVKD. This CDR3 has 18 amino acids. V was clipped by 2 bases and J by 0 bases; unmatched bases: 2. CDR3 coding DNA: TGTGCCATCAGTGAGCGGGGACAGGGGGCCTCTGGGGCCAACGTCCTGACTTTC. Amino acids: CAISERGQGASGANVLTF.

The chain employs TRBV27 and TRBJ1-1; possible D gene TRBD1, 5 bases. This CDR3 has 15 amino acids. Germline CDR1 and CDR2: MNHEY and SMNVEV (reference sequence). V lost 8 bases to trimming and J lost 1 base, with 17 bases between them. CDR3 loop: CASRPGGPPNTEAFF. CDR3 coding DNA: TGTGCCAGCCGGCCCGGGGGTCCCCCGAACACTGAAGCTTTCTTT.

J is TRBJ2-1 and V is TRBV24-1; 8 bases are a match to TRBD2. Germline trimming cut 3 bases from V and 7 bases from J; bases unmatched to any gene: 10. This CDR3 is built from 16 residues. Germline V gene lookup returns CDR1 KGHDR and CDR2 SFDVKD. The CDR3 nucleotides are TGTGCCACCAGTGATGCAGCGGGAGTGAATAAGAATGAGCAGTTCTTC. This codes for CATSDAAGVNKNEQFF.

CDR3 in amino acids: CASSPNRDSPLHF. CDR3 coding DNA: TGTGCCAGCTCACCAAACAGGGATTCACCCCTCCACTTT. The chain links TRBV18 to TRBJ1-6; TRBD1 might be the D (6 bases). In germline, CDR1 is KGHSH, CDR2 LQKENI. V lost 2 bases and J 8 bases, leaving 7 bases between the germline ends. The CDR3 totals 13 residues. Looking up the rest from reference TRBV18 and TRBJ1-6 gives the full variable domain: NAGVMQNPRHLVRRRGQEARLRCSPMKGHSHVYWYRQLPEEGLKFMVYLQKENIIDESGMPKERFSAEFPKEGPSILRIQQVVRGDSAAYFCASSPNRDSPLHFGNGTRLTVT.

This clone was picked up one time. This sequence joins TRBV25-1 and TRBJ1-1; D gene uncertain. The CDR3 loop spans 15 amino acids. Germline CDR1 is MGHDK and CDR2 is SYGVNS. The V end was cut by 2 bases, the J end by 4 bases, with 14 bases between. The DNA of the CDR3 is TGTGCCAGCAGTGAAGGACGGAGACGGGGCACTGAAGCTTTCTTT. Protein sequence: CASSEGRRRGTEAFF.

DNA of the CDR3: TGTGCCAGCAGCTTCGGTGGGGCTCCCACCGGGGAGCTGTTTTTT. This gives the protein CASSFGGAPTGELFF. The V call is TRBV11-2, the J call TRBJ2-2, with TRBD1 as a possible D gene (5 bases). Between the trimmed V and J ends, which lost 3 bases and 4 bases, there was a span of 12 bases. The CDR3 sequence is 15 residues long. Germline CDR1 and CDR2: SGHAT and FQNNGV.

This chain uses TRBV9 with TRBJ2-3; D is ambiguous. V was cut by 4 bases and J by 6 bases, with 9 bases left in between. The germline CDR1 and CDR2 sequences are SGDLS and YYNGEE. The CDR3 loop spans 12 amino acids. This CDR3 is CASSLQMDTQYF. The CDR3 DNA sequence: TGTGCCAGCAGCCTACAGATGGATACGCAGTATTTT.